This T cell receptor beta chain was retrieved from a study of T cells in Graves' hyperthyroidism and ophthalmopathy (dated by TCRdb to about 2019). Some background on the complete study: Peripheral blood samples were taken at the time of initial diagnosis, prior to any treatment. To identify TCR V-J signatures that set the groups apart, the researchers used a discovery cohort of 100 or so patients, made up of 43 with Graves' ophthalmopathy and 57 with stable Graves' hyperthyroidism. Whether ophthalmopathy could be predicted prospectively was tested in an independent validation cohort made up of some 20 hyperthyroidism patients plus 17 patients who later progressed to ophthalmopathy. The 75 to 100 discovery patients were randomly split 7:3 into training and test sets. Thyroid tissue and blood T-cell repertoires from about six Graves' hyperthyroidism patients were also compared in the study. After blood sampling, hyperthyroidism patients were treated with methimazole at a starting dose of 30 mg daily, and ophthalmopathy patients were treated with high-dose intravenous methylprednisolone. According to the paper, TCR Vbeta CDR3 sequencing was carried out on approximately 140 peripheral blood samples, which came from more than 40 ophthalmopathy, some 73 hyperthyroidism and roughly 17 progressor patients. What the authors observed across the whole study: No statistical method was used to set the sample size in advance, and investigators knew the group allocation. Blood samples also contained most of the expanded thyroid clonotypes (frequency above 0.001), which suggests that blood repertoires may reflect thyroid immune responses. In cross-validation, a model built on a 13 V-J signature told ophthalmopathy apart from stable hyperthyroidism with less than 90% sensitivity and around 81% specificity, and in testing the same model reached 80%/75%. During validation, the model predicted progression to ophthalmopathy a median of roughly six months ahead of onset, with roughly 65% sensitivity and 72.22% specificity.

This clonotype was counted at least ten times. Its antigen is unknown. No quality values exist for individual bases; no much larger clone is one base distant. Hyperthyroidism patients were aged 18 to 65 years and newly diagnosed, with disease duration of less than 2 months. Exclusion was applied to patients with uncontrolled infections, other autoimmune diseases, pregnancy or lactation. Diagnoses relied on clinical symptoms, serum thyroxine and TRAb, thyroid ultrasound and orbital computed tomography. Blood from progressor patients was drawn when they were first diagnosed with hyperthyroidism, before any ophthalmopathy symptoms appeared. PBMCs were separated from over 9 ml of fresh peripheral blood using Ficoll-Paque density gradient centrifugation. Progressor patients were defined as those initially diagnosed with Graves' hyperthyroidism in whom ophthalmopathy developed during follow-up. Total RNA was extracted using Trizol reagent, and RNA quality was assessed on an Agilent 2100 Bioanalyzer.

Amplification of TCR beta CDR3 regions was carried out from RNA transcripts. The first round of RT-PCR for the TCR CDR3 was performed with the HTBI primer set and the Qiagen OneStep RT-PCR kit. Libraries were constructed in a second round of multiplex PCR, after which size selection and purification were performed. Paired-end sequencing of the libraries was performed with 100 bp reads on an Illumina HiSeq2000. The authors processed their data as follows. Raw data were processed with SOAPnuke, discarding reads with adapters, uncalled bases, mean Phred below 15, or no exact constant-primer or identifier match. High-quality paired reads were merged with COPE v1.2.5, and unique nucleotide sequences were defined as clonotypes. Clonotypes were aligned to IMGT TRBV, TRBD and TRBJ reference segments using MiTCR v1.1. Only V-J combinations with frequency above 0.0001, covering about 99% of repertoires, were analysed. A TCS score was defined as the ratio between F50 (clonal expansion) and ExV (chaos), using BLOSUM62-based TCRdist between CDR3 peptides within each V-J. Welch's t-statistics and random forest reduced roughly 540 V-J features to about 13, which were used in a naive Bayes classifier (R e1071). TCRdb took the public reads, trimmed them with fastp at Q25, ran MiXCR for clone calling and kept in-frame beta chains. Each entry is one CDR3 protein sequence, shown with its most common DNA and genes. The V and J calls were determined by TCRdb, not by the authors. The sample table contains nearly 600,000 distinct CDR3 sequences; only one count was recorded for approximately 15% of them. The biggest ten clones account for under 7% of the sample.

The V and J ends are trimmed by 1 base and 2 bases, leaving 9 bases between them. From a lookup of the germline V gene, CDR1 and CDR2 are MNHNS and SASEGT. From its cysteine to its phenylalanine, the CDR3 spans 15 amino acids. Just CDR3 DNA is preserved here, 45 bases in frame from base 1. This clonotype was sampled from a woman younger than 45 with Graves' hyperthyroidism that later progressed to Graves' ophthalmopathy. The chain is made from TRBV6-1 and TRBJ2-1; tentative D gene TRBD1, with 6 bases matching. Sequencing used blood. The DNA sequence reads TGTGCCAGCAGTGAAGAGGGGGTAGCCTACAATGAGCAGTTCTTC. Its translation is CASSEEGVAYNEQFF.